The T cell receptor beta chain described here comes from a study of blood T cells in healthy people across ages. Study-level findings and limits: The study lacked donor CMV status, which possibly confounded expanded clonotype changes.

Ranging in age from about 6 to 95, the donors were healthy Caucasian individuals from Russia. This clonotype was found a few times. Its target is not known. Primers used in a second PCR of about 6 to 11 cycles were a sample-barcoded 5' primer and a J-beta primer mix. Each of the cDNA molecules was tagged by a template-switch adaptor with 12 random nucleotides. TCRdb reanalysed the 5' RACE reads using MiXCR and keeps one entry per CDR3 protein. The sample contains approximately 2,000,000 distinct CDR3 sequences, about 39% of which appear only once. This CDR3 is built from 16 residues. CDR1 SGDLS and CDR2 YYNGEE come from the germline V gene. The V end was cut by 3 bases, the J end by 5 bases, with 20 bases between.

The V gene is TRBV9, the J gene TRBJ1-2; D is perhaps TRBD1 (5 bases). What was sequenced was blood. This clonotype was obtained from a human donor in good health. CDR3 protein: CASSAHLTGYRYGYTF. CDR3 nucleotide sequence: TGTGCCAGCAGCGCCCACCTCACAGGATATCGGTATGGCTACACCTTC.